Following are 29 T cell receptor beta chains from one sample sequenced in a study of cytomegalovirus exposure and HLA in healthy donors. TCRdb's table, derived via immunoSEQ multiplex PCR, lists solely in-frame clones and lacks some. The sample shows tens of thousands of clones, 96% of them seen only once. What was sequenced was PBMCs. The source of these receptors is a young man in good health and CMV-seronegative.

This clone is a singleton in its sample. V is TRBV12-2 and J is TRBJ1-3; the table gives TRBD1 as D, unverified against the DNA. TRBV12-2 is a pseudogene segment. The CDR3 runs to 15 residues. CDR3 in amino acids: CASRPGQDGGNTIYF. Here the CDR3 DNA reads TGTGCAAGTCGCCCCGGACAGGATGGGGGAAACACCATATATTTT.

The chain is built from TRBV6-6 and TRBJ2-2, with 10 bases aligning to TRBD1. V shed 7 bases and J 3 bases; nucleotides not matched to a gene: 2. The V gene's germline CDR1 is MNHNY and CDR2 SVGAGI (reference sequence). The CDR3 spans 14 residues. CDR3: CASTGTGDTGELFF. For the CDR3, the DNA is TGTGCCAGCACCGGGACAGGGGACACCGGGGAGCTGTTTTTT.

The rearrangement joins TRBV6-1 to TRBJ1-2, with D possibly being TRBD1 (5 bases). The germline CDR1 and CDR2 sequences are MNHNS and SASEGT. The CDR3 length is 14 residues. The germline V and J ends were trimmed by 6 bases and 4 bases, with 15 bases remaining between them. In DNA, the CDR3 is TGTGCCAGCAGCCCAGGGAGGCGGGCCTATGGCTACACCTTC. This translates into CASSPGRRAYGYTF.

The chain carries TRBV5-6 and TRBJ2-5; D may be TRBD2 (6 bases). This CDR3 is built from 15 residues. V gave up 0 bases and J gave up 6 bases, with 15 bases separating them. CDR1 is SGHDT, CDR2 YYEEEE, per germline. This CDR3 reads CASSLDGGVGKTQYF. CDR3 DNA sequence: TGTGCCAGCAGCTTGGACGGGGGTGTCGGGAAGACCCAGTACTTC.

The chain employs TRBV6-6 and TRBJ1-5; no clear D gene. Between the trimmed V and J ends, which lost 2 bases and 1 base, there was a span of 3 bases. The CDR3 length is 13 residues. Per germline, CDR1 MNHNY and CDR2 SVGAGI (reference sequence). The CDR3 nucleotides read TGTGCCAGCAGTTACCTAAGCAATCAGCCCCAGCATTTT. Residues: CASSYLSNQPQHF.

V and J are TRBV5-6 and TRBJ2-3; 7 bases match TRBD2. Germline-derived CDR1 and CDR2 are SGHDT and YYEEEE. After removal of 4 bases from V and 3 bases from J, the junction contained 8 bases not matched to a gene. This CDR3 spans 15 amino acids. CDR3 loop: CASSHRTRITDTQYF. The CDR3 coding sequence is TGTGCCAGCAGCCACCGGACTAGAATAACAGATACGCAGTATTTT.

The chain links TRBV7-9 to TRBJ1-1; perhaps TRBD1 as D (6 bases). The V gene's germline CDR1 is SEHNR and CDR2 FQNEAQ (reference sequence). Trimming left V 8 bases short and J 3 bases short, with 19 bases between. This CDR3 has 15 amino acids. The CDR3 reads CASVFRGQVDTEAFF. CDR3 DNA sequence: TGTGCCAGCGTCTTCAGGGGACAAGTGGACACTGAAGCTTTCTTT. Full variable domain (remainder filled in from reference TRBV7-9 and TRBJ1-1): DTGVSQNPRHKITKRGQNVTFRCDPISEHNRLYWYRQTLGQGPEFLTYFQNEAQLEKSRLLSDRFSAERPKGSFSTLEIQRTEQGDSAMYLCASVFRGQVDTEAFFGQGTRLTVV.

In its sample, this clone was seen once. The chain uses TRBV11-2 and TRBJ1-1; 9 nucleotides agree with TRBD1. The CDR3 runs to 14 residues. Looked up from germline, CDR1 is SGHAT and CDR2 is FQNNGV. After removal of 4 bases from V and 1 base from J, the junction contained 1 base not matched to a gene. Here the CDR3 reads CASSSTGGNTEAFF. The CDR3 DNA follows: TGTGCCAGCAGCTCGACAGGGGGGAACACTGAAGCTTTCTTT.

CDR3 in amino acids: CASSLAGGSSYNSPLHF. In nucleotides, the CDR3 is TGTGCCAGCAGCTTAGCCGGGGGGAGCTCCTATAATTCACCCCTCCACTTT. V usage is TRBV7-6 and J usage is TRBJ1-6; a possible D gene is TRBD1 (5 bases). V was clipped by 0 bases and J by 0 bases, with 9 bases between them. Germline-derived CDR1 and CDR2 are SGHVS and FNYEAQ. CDR3 length: 17 residues.

This chain links TRBV7-9 with TRBJ1-4; no firm D call. V was cut by 6 bases and J by 7 bases, with 15 bases left in between. CDR1 is SEHNR and CDR2 is FQNEAQ in the germline V gene (reference sequence). The CDR3 spans 14 residues. In DNA form, the CDR3 reads TGTGCCAGCAGTTTGTCCCTGGCTAGTGAAAAACTGTTTTTT. Its translation: CASSLSLASEKLFF.

This clone was detected a few times. The chain employs TRBV18 and TRBJ1-2; D may be TRBD1 (6 bases). V was pared by 3 bases and J by 6 bases, with 17 bases between. Per germline, CDR1 KGHSH and CDR2 LQKENI. The CDR3 runs to 15 residues. CDR3: CASSPEQGSENGYTF. In nucleotides, the CDR3 is TGTGCCAGCTCACCGGAACAGGGCTCGGAGAATGGCTACACCTTC.

The chain carries TRBV2 and TRBJ2-1, with unresolved D. The CDR3 extends over 12 amino acids. The V and J ends lost 6 bases and 4 bases respectively, with 7 bases between them. CDR1 SNHLY and CDR2 FYNNEI come from the germline V gene. The CDR3 region has the DNA TGTGCCAGCAGGGTACAATACAATGAGCAGTTCTTC. This sequence encodes CASRVQYNEQFF.

The rearrangement uses TRBV18 and TRBJ2-7, with D unclear. This CDR3 has 12 residues. V was shortened by 2 bases and J by 5 bases, with 7 bases between the two germline ends. Germline V gene sequence: CDR1 KGHSH, CDR2 LQKENI. CDR3 region: CASSPGQDEQYF. Written as DNA, the CDR3 is TGTGCCAGCTCACCAGGGCAGGACGAGCAGTACTTC.

This clone was counted once. This CDR3 reads CAISEGQVQETQYF. In DNA, the CDR3 is TGTGCCATCAGTGAGGGACAGGTACAAGAGACCCAGTACTTC. V usage is TRBV10-3 and J usage is TRBJ2-5, with 7 positions matching TRBD1. The CDR3 is 14 amino acids. V trimming: 2 bases; J trimming: 2 bases; junction bases outside the gene matches: 2. Germline V lookup: CDR1 ENHRY, CDR2 SYGVKD.

V usage is TRBV6-5 and J usage is TRBJ2-1; 13 nucleotides agree with TRBD2. The CDR3 contains 16 residues. V lost 4 bases, J lost 3 bases, and 3 bases stayed unmatched. Germline CDR1 MNHEY, CDR2 SVGAGI. For the CDR3, the DNA is TGTGCCAGCAGTTCACTAGCGGGAGGGTTCTACAATGAGCAGTTCTTC. Translation: CASSSLAGGFYNEQFF.

The count of this clone is one. The chain employs TRBV11-2 and TRBJ2-2; the D gene is possibly TRBD2 (5 bases). The length of the CDR3 is 15 residues. Per germline, CDR1 SGHAT and CDR2 FQNNGV. Trimming shortened V by 2 bases and J by 4 bases, and 11 bases separated the two germline ends. As DNA, the CDR3 is TGTGCCAGCAGCTTAAATCTGGGGAGCACCGGGGAGCTGTTTTTT. Protein product: CASSLNLGSTGELFF. The whole variable domain, remainder taken from reference TRBV11-2 and TRBJ2-2, is EAGVAQSPRYKIIEKRQSVAFWCNPISGHATLYWYQQILGQGPKLLIQFQNNGVVDDSQLPKDRFSAERLKGVDSTLKIQPAKLEDSAVYLCASSLNLGSTGELFFGEGSRLTVL.

The chain has TRBV4-1 and TRBJ2-7; 12 bases line up with TRBD2. CDR3 length: 15 residues. Unmatched junction bases numbered 7, after V lost 7 bases and J lost 3 bases. Germline lookup yields CDR1 MGHRA and CDR2 YSYEKL. The CDR3 region is CASTRLAGDGYEQYF. CDR3 DNA: TGCGCCAGCACCCGACTAGCGGGAGATGGCTACGAGCAGTACTTC.

This chain joins TRBV30 and TRBJ2-5, with TRBD1 matching over 7 bases. Germline-derived CDR1 and CDR2 are GTSNPN and SVGIG (reference sequence). The CDR3 extends over 14 amino acids. V dropped 7 bases and J dropped 5; count of bases not matched to a gene: 13. In nucleotides, the CDR3 is TGTGCCTTAAACAGAGACCGAGGGGGCGAGACCCAGTACTTC. It translates to CALNRDRGGETQYF.

The chain couples TRBV7-2 to TRBJ2-5; 9 bases agree with TRBD1. CDR1 is SGHTA and CDR2 is FQGNSA in the germline V gene. Germline trimming cut 6 bases from V and 5 bases from J; bases unmatched to any gene: 7. The CDR3 totals 14 residues. The CDR3 protein is CASSQQGATETQYF. The CDR3 DNA reads as TGTGCCAGCAGTCAACAGGGGGCCACGGAGACCCAGTACTTC.

The V and J genes are TRBV27 and TRBJ1-1; weak D call: TRBD1 (6 bases). CDR1 and CDR2 from the germline V gene are MNHEY and SMNVEV (reference sequence). The V gene lost 0 bases and the J gene lost 5 bases, with 10 bases spanning the gap. The CDR3 extends over 14 amino acids. The CDR3 loop reads CASSLSKGGTEAFF. CDR3 DNA: TGTGCCAGCAGTTTATCGAAGGGGGGGACTGAAGCTTTCTTT.

Comment on this clone: Other DNA sequences from this sample encode an identical CDR3 as well. The V gene is TRBV7-8, the J gene TRBJ1-5; D remains unclear. Germline CDR1 SGHVS, CDR2 FQNEAQ. The V end lost 0 bases, the J end lost 4 bases, and 7 bases lay between the germline ends. The CDR3 is 14 residues long. CDR3 DNA: TGTGCCAGCAGCTTAGCGCGGTCAAATCAGCCCCAGCATTTT. Residues: CASSLARSNQPQHF.

The chain links TRBV30 to TRBJ2-2, with 14 positions matching TRBD2. The length of the CDR3 is 16 residues. Unmatched junction bases numbered 2, after V lost 0 bases and J lost 5 bases. The germline V gene has CDR1 GTSNPN and CDR2 SVGIG (reference sequence). The CDR3 coding sequence is TGTGCCTGGAGTGTAGGGACTAGCGGGAGTACCGGGGAGCTGTTTTTT. Protein: CAWSVGTSGSTGELFF. The full variable domain, completed using reference TRBV30 and TRBJ2-2, is SQTIHQWPATLVQPVGSPLSLECTVEGTSNPNLYWYRQAAGRGLQLLFYSVGIGQISSEVPQNLSASRPQDRQFILSSKKLLLSDSGFYLCAWSVGTSGSTGELFFGEGSRLTVL.

V gene TRBV5-8 combines with J gene TRBJ2-5, with 9 bases lining up with TRBD2. J lost 2 bases, V lost 3 bases, and 11 bases had no gene match. There are 17 residues in the CDR3. Germline CDR1 is SGHTS and CDR2 is YDEGEE. CDR3: CASSSPVAGVGQETQYF. The CDR3 DNA is TGTGCCAGCAGCTCCCCAGTAGCGGGAGTGGGGCAAGAGACCCAGTACTTC.

The chain joins TRBV18 to TRBJ2-2; D gene uncertain. From germline, CDR1 is KGHSH and CDR2 LQKENI. With 1 base removed from V and 4 bases from J, the gap between germline ends came to 10 bases. The CDR3 covers 15 residues. The CDR3 spells CASSPRTTPTGELFF. In DNA form, the CDR3 reads TGTGCCAGCTCACCACGTACTACCCCCACCGGGGAGCTGTTTTTT.

The J gene is TRBJ2-5, the V gene TRBV2; 11 bases are a match to TRBD1. The germline gives CDR1 SNHLY, CDR2 FYNNEI. Trimming cost V 3 bases and J 4 bases; bases outside gene matches: 4. The CDR3 has 15 amino acids. The chain's CDR3 is CASSEGGQGGETQYF. In DNA form, the CDR3 reads TGTGCCAGCAGTGAGGGGGGACAGGGGGGAGAGACCCAGTACTTC. Based on the CDR3 plus reference TRBV2 and TRBJ2-5, the full variable domain is EPEVTQTPSHQVTQMGQEVILRCVPISNHLYFYWYRQILGQKVEFLVSFYNNEISEKSEIFDDQFSVERPDGSNFTLKIRSTKLEDSAMYFCASSEGGQGGETQYFGPGTRLLVL.

V is TRBV6-6 and J is TRBJ1-1; 10 bases match TRBD1. The germline V gene has CDR1 MNHNY and CDR2 SVGAGI (reference sequence). V shed 2 bases and J 5 bases; nucleotides not matched to a gene: 8. The CDR3 runs 16 residues. This CDR3 is CASSYVATGGRTEAFF. As DNA, the CDR3 is TGTGCCAGCAGTTACGTCGCGACAGGGGGCCGGACTGAAGCTTTCTTT.

This clone was observed a single time. The chain combines TRBV19 with TRBJ1-5, with D possibly being TRBD1 (5 bases). From germline, CDR1 is LNHDA and CDR2 SQIVND (reference sequence). The CDR3 spans 15 residues. V lost 1 base and J lost 7, with 14 bases in between. CDR3 residues: CASSIGGVEKQPQHF. The CDR3 DNA follows: TGTGCCAGTAGTATAGGGGGGGTTGAGAAACAGCCCCAGCATTTT.

The genes are TRBV19 and TRBJ2-7, with 7 bases matching TRBD1. J gave up 1 base and V 4 bases, and 4 bases lay outside the gene matches. CDR3 length: 14 residues. The V gene's germline CDR1 is LNHDA and CDR2 SQIVND (reference sequence). CDR3 region: CASSTWDRSYEQYF. CDR3 DNA: TGTGCCAGTAGTACGTGGGACAGATCCTACGAGCAGTACTTC.

The chain links TRBV10-3 to TRBJ2-7, with 10 nucleotides matching TRBD1. V dropped 8 bases and J dropped 4; count of bases not matched to a gene: 8. The CDR3 consists of 14 residues. The germline V gene encodes CDR1 ENHRY and CDR2 SYGVKD. CDR3 DNA sequence: TGTGCCATCGCCAGTGGACAGGGGGAGTACGAGCAGTACTTC. It yields the protein CAIASGQGEYEQYF.